The 28 T cell receptor beta chains listed next were all sequenced from one sample in a study of T cells expressing NK-cell markers. TCRdb re-called the 5' RACE reads and catalogs CDR3 proteins one per entry, DNA excluded. This sample's clone table lists 350,000 to 400,000 distinct CDR3 sequences. The source material was blood T cells: a sorted CD56 or NKG2C T cell subset, CD4+ or CD8+ T cells, or bulk PBMC T cells (not recorded which). These TCRs come from a woman aged 45 to 65 in good health.

The chain carries TRBV27 and TRBJ2-1; TCRdb outputs TRBD1, but without DNA this stays unchecked. This CDR3 is built from 15 residues. The germline V gene has CDR1 MNHEY and CDR2 SMNVEV (reference sequence). The CDR3 protein is CASTERDRVNNEQFF.

The rearrangement uses TRBV6-5 and TRBJ2-7; the TCRdb D gene call, TRBD1, has no DNA to confirm it. CDR3 size: 16 residues. Germline V gene data show CDR1 as MNHEY and CDR2 as SVGAGI. This CDR3 is CASSYRGQGFSYEQYF.

This chain connects TRBV28 to TRBJ2-1; TCRdb gives TRBD1 as the D gene, but with no DNA this cannot be confirmed. This CDR3 is built from 14 residues. The germline CDR1 and CDR2 sequences are MDHEN and SYDVKM. This chain's CDR3 is CASSISGTGREQFF.

CDR3 region: CAIPGDTYTGELFF. The genes are TRBV10-3 and TRBJ2-2. This CDR3 contains 14 residues. The germline CDR1 and CDR2 sequences are ENHRY and SYGVKD.

The chain combines TRBV4-1 with TRBJ1-1; as DNA is missing, the TRBD1 call by TCRdb cannot be tested. In germline, CDR1 is MGHRA, CDR2 YSYEKL. The CDR3 runs 14 residues. CDR3 sequence reads: CASSQGQPKGEAFF.

The chain couples TRBV24-1 to TRBJ2-3; TCRdb calls TRBD1, which cannot be checked without DNA. This CDR3 is built from 13 residues. Germline V gene sequence: CDR1 KGHDR, CDR2 SFDVKD. Here the CDR3 reads CATSRGTGDTQYF.

This rearrangement joins TRBV5-1 to TRBJ2-2. Looked up from germline, CDR1 is SGHRS and CDR2 is YFSETQ. The CDR3 consists of 15 residues. The CDR3 protein is CASKFQGSETGELFF.

The rearrangement uses TRBV29-1 and TRBJ2-3; as DNA is missing, the TRBD2 call by TCRdb cannot be tested. This CDR3 has 12 amino acids. Germline V gene lookup returns CDR1 SQVTM and CDR2 ANQGSEA. Here the CDR3 reads CRFRGSGDTQYF.

The J gene is TRBJ2-3, the V gene TRBV29-1; as DNA is missing, the TRBD2 call by TCRdb cannot be tested. From germline, CDR1 is SQVTM and CDR2 ANQGSEA. This CDR3 is 13 amino acids long. CDR3 in amino acids: CSVVSGLTDTQYF.

The V gene is TRBV3-1, the J gene TRBJ2-1; the D call from TCRdb, TRBD1, cannot be confirmed without DNA. Germline loops: CDR1 LGHDT, CDR2 YNNKEL (reference sequence). The CDR3 sequence is 15 residues long. The CDR3 sequence is CASSRDRENYNEQFF.

The rearrangement joins TRBV27 to TRBJ2-2; TCRdb returns TRBD2, unconfirmable since there is no DNA. Per germline, CDR1 MNHEY and CDR2 SMNVEV (reference sequence). The CDR3 totals 15 residues. The CDR3 is CASSLRLAHTGELFF.

The J gene is TRBJ2-1, the V gene TRBV15; TCRdb reports TRBD2, a call that lacks DNA to check it against. Per germline, CDR1 LNHNV and CDR2 YYDKDF (reference sequence). The CDR3 spans 14 residues. CDR3 loop: CATSRRDSPYEQFF.

The CDR3 protein is CASSLSSGSRSDTQYF. The gene calls are TRBV2 and TRBJ2-3; TCRdb's D call of TRBD2 is untestable without DNA. The CDR3 totals 16 residues. Looked up from germline, CDR1 is SNHLY and CDR2 is FYNNEI.

The chain uses TRBV7-8 and TRBJ2-2; TCRdb indicates TRBD1, and absent DNA this call remains unverified. This CDR3 is built from 15 residues. The germline V gene encodes CDR1 SGHVS and CDR2 FQNEAQ. The CDR3 is CASSSHSGLLGELFF.

The chain is built from TRBV29-1 and TRBJ1-2; TCRdb returns TRBD1, unconfirmable since there is no DNA. CDR1 and CDR2 from the germline V gene are SQVTM and ANQGSEA. The CDR3 runs 13 residues. CDR3 region: CSAGAKANYGYTF.

V gene TRBV24-1 combines with J gene TRBJ2-1; TCRdb selects TRBD1, and the lack of DNA leaves this call unchecked. Per germline, CDR1 KGHDR and CDR2 SFDVKD. The CDR3 covers 13 residues. The CDR3 reads CATSGEGRNEQFF.

The chain links TRBV12-3 or TRBV12-4 to TRBJ2-3; TCRdb proposes TRBD1, but this gene call is untestable without DNA. The CDR3 runs to 15 residues. The CDR3 is CASSLEGAQGDTQYF.

The chain links TRBV11-3 to TRBJ2-1. Germline assignment: CDR1 SGHNT and CDR2 YENEEA. This CDR3 comprises 16 residues. Here the CDR3 reads CASSFVVVRSYNEQFF. The full variable domain, in which reference TRBV11-3 and TRBJ2-1 provide the parts outside the CDR3, is EAGVVQSPRYKIIEKKQPVAFWCNPISGHNTLYWYLQNLGQGPELLIRYENEEAVDDSQLPKDRFSAERLKGVDSTLKIQPAELGDSAVYLCASSFVVVRSYNEQFFGPGTRLTVL.

The chain employs TRBV24-1 and TRBJ1-1. The CDR3 extends over 13 amino acids. The V gene's germline CDR1 is KGHDR and CDR2 SFDVKD. CDR3 sequence: CATSDWGGAEAFF.

The V gene is TRBV12-3 or TRBV12-4, the J gene TRBJ2-3. The CDR3 loop spans 15 amino acids. The CDR3 region is CASSLIGLSTDTQYF.

V usage is TRBV28 and J usage is TRBJ2-7; absent DNA, TCRdb's TRBD2 call cannot be checked. Germline CDR1 is MDHEN and CDR2 is SYDVKM. The CDR3 is made up of 14 amino acids. The chain's CDR3 is CASSVGTSDYEQYF.

The chain couples TRBV29-1 to TRBJ2-4; as DNA is missing, the TRBD2 call by TCRdb cannot be tested. There are 15 residues in the CDR3. Germline V gene lookup returns CDR1 SQVTM and CDR2 ANQGSEA. The CDR3 loop reads CSVEYAAVGKNIQYF.

The V and J genes are TRBV5-6 and TRBJ2-3; TCRdb's D gene call, TRBD2, goes unchecked for lack of DNA. Germline CDR1 reads SGHDT; CDR2 reads YYEEEE. CDR3 size: 16 residues. The CDR3 is CASSWVAGGGADTQYF.

The gene calls are TRBV20-1 and TRBJ1-3; TCRdb reports TRBD1, a call that lacks DNA to check it against. The CDR3 is 13 residues long. Germline values: CDR1 DFQATT, CDR2 SNEGSKA (reference sequence). CDR3 in amino acids: CSASGLSGDTIYF.

The V and J genes are TRBV5-5 and TRBJ2-3; absent DNA, TCRdb's TRBD1 call cannot be checked. The germline CDR1 and CDR2 sequences are SGHKS and YYEKEE (reference sequence). The CDR3 is made up of 16 amino acids. The CDR3 here is CASSGGTGEPPDTQYF.

The chain couples TRBV27 to TRBJ2-4; no DNA is available, so the TRBD2 call from TCRdb remains unchecked. Germline V CDR1 and CDR2: MNHEY, SMNVEV (reference sequence). CDR3 length equals 16 residues. CDR3: CASSLLAEGQGNIQYF.

V and J are TRBV5-1 and TRBJ2-5; TCRdb's D gene call, TRBD1, goes unchecked for lack of DNA. CDR1 and CDR2 from the germline V gene are SGHRS and YFSETQ. The CDR3 consists of 18 residues. CDR3 residues: CASSFNIPRGFPQETQYF.

V gene TRBV15 combines with J gene TRBJ1-1. Germline assignment: CDR1 LNHNV and CDR2 YYDKDF (reference sequence). CDR3 size: 14 residues. CDR3 in amino acids: CATSRPFALAEAFF. The complete variable domain, with remaining parts taken from reference TRBV15 and TRBJ1-1, reads DAMVIQNPRYQVTQFGKPVTLSCSQTLNHNVMYWYQQKSSQAPKLLFHYYDKDFNNEADTPDNFQSRRPNTSFCFLDIRSPGLGDTAMYLCATSRPFALAEAFFGQGTRLTVV.